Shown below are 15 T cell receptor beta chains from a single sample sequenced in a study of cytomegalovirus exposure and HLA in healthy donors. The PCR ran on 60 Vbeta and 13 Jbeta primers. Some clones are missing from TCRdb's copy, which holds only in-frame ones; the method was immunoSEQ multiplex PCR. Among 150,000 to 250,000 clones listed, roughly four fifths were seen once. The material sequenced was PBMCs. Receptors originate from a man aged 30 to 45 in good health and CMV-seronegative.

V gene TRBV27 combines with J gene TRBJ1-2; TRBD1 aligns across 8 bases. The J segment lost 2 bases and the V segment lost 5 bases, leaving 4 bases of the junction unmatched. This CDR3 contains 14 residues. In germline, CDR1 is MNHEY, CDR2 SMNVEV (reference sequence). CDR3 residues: CASSPGGRNYGYTF. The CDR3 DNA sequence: TGTGCCAGCAGTCCAGGGGGCAGGAACTATGGCTACACCTTC.

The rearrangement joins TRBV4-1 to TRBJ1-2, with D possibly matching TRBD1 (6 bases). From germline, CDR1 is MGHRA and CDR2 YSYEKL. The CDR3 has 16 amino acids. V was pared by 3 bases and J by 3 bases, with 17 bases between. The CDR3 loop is CASSHMGGAADYGYTF. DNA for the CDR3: TGCGCCAGCAGCCATATGGGGGGGGCGGCGGACTATGGCTACACCTTC.

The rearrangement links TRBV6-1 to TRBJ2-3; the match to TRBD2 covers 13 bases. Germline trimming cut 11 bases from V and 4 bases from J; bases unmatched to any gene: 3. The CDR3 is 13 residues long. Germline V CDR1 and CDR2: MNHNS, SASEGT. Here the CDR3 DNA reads TGTGCCGGAACTAGCGGGAGGGCAGATACGCAGTATTTT. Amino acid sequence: CAGTSGRADTQYF.

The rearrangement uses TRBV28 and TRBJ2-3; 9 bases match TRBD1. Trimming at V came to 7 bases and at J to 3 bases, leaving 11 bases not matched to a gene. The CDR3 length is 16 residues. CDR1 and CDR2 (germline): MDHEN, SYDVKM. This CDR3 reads CASKTRRTGETDTQYF. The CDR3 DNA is TGTGCCAGCAAGACAAGGAGGACAGGGGAGACAGATACGCAGTATTTT.

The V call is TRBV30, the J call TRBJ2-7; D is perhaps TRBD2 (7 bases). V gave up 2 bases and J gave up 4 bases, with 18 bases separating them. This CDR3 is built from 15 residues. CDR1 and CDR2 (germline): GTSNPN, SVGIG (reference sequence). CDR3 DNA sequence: TGTGCCTGGAGTCCGGTTGGGAGGGGGGCATACGAGCAGTACTTC. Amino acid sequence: CAWSPVGRGAYEQYF.

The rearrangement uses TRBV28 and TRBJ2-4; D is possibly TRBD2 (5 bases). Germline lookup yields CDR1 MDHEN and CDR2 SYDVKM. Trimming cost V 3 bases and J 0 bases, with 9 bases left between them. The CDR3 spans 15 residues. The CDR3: CASSFYAGAKNIQYF. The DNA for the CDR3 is TGTGCCAGCAGTTTCTACGCGGGAGCCAAAAACATTCAGTACTTC.

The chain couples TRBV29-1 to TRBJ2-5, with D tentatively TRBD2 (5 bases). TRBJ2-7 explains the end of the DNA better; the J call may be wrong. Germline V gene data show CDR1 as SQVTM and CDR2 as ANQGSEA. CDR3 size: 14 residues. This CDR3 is CSVDADLIKDEQYF. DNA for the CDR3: TGCAGCGTTGACGCGGACTTAATAAAGGACGAGCAGTACTTC.

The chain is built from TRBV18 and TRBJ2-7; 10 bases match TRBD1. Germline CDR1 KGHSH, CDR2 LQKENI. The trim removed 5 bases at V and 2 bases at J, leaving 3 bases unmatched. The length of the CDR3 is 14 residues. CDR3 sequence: CASSKGQGTYEQYF. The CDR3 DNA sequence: TGTGCCAGCTCAAAGGGACAGGGGACCTACGAGCAGTACTTC.

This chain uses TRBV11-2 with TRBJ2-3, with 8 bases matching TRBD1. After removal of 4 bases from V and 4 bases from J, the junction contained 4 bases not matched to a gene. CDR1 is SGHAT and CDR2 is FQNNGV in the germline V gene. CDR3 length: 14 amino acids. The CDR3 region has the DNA TGTGCCAGCAGCTCAGGGGGCGCTTCAGATACGCAGTATTTT. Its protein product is CASSSGGASDTQYF. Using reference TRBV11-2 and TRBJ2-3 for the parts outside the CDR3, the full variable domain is EAGVAQSPRYKIIEKRQSVAFWCNPISGHATLYWYQQILGQGPKLLIQFQNNGVVDDSQLPKDRFSAERLKGVDSTLKIQPAKLEDSAVYLCASSSGGASDTQYFGPGTRLTVL.

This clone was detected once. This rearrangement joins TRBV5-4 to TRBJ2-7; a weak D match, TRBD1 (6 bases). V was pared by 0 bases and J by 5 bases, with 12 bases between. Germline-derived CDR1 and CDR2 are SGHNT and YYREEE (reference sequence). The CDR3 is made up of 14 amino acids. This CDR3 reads CASSLVQGSHEQYF. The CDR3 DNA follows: TGTGCCAGCAGCTTGGTACAGGGTAGCCACGAGCAGTACTTC.

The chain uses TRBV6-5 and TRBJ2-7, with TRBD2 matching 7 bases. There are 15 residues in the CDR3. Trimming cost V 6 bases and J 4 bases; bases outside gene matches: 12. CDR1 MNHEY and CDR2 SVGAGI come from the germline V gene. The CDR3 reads CASRPSGVSSYEQYF. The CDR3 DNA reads TGTGCCAGCAGGCCCAGCGGGGTCTCATCTTACGAGCAGTACTTC.

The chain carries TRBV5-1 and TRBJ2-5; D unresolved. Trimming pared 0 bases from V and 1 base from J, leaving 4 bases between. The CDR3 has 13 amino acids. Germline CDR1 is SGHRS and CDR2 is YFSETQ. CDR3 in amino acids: CASSLGSQETQYF. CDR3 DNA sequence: TGCGCCAGCAGCTTGGGTAGCCAAGAGACCCAGTACTTC.

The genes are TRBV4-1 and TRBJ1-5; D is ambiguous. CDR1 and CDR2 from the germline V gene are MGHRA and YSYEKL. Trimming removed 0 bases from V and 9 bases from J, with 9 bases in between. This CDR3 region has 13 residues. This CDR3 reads CASSQDPTLPQHF. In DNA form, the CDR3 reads TGCGCCAGCAGCCAAGACCCGACACTGCCCCAGCATTTT.

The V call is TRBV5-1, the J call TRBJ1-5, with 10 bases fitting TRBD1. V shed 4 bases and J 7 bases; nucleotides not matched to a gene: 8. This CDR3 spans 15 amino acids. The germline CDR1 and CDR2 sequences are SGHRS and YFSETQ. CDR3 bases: TGCGCCAGCAGCCCGGGACAGGGGTACGGACAGCCCCAGCATTTT. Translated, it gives CASSPGQGYGQPQHF. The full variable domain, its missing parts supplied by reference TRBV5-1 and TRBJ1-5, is KAGVTQTPRYLIKTRGQQVTLSCSPISGHRSVSWYQQTPGQGLQFLFEYFSETQRNKGNFPGRFSGRQFSNSRSEMNVSTLELGDSALYLCASSPGQGYGQPQHFGDGTRLSIL.

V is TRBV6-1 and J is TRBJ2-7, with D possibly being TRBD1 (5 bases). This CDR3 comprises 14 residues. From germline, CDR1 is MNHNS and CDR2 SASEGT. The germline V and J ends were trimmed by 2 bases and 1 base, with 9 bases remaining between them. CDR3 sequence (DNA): TGTGCCAGCAGTGAAAGGGGCAGGTCCTACGAGCAGTACTTC. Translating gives CASSERGRSYEQYF.